The T cell receptor (beta chain) described here comes from a study of T cell changes during pregnancy in multiple sclerosis. This clone is labeled medium-sized (0.01 to 0.1%). Only in-frame clones appear in the TCRdb table, and some are missing; sequencing was by immunoSEQ multiplex PCR. In the table there are approximately 9,000 clones, around 80% of which are singletons. The clonotype comes from a female donor in good health, enrolled as a control in a pregnancy study. Sample: CD8+ T cells from peripheral blood mononuclear cells, taken in the third trimester of pregnancy.

The CDR3 loop is CASSREREGAGELFF. Written as DNA, the CDR3 is TGTGCCAGCAGCCGCGAGCGGGAGGGGGCCGGGGAGCTGTTTTTT. The chain employs TRBV4-2 and TRBJ2-2; TRBD2 matches at 10 bases. This CDR3 comprises 15 residues. J lost 6 bases, V lost 4 bases, and 5 bases had no gene match. Germline V gene data show CDR1 as LGHNA and CDR2 as YNFKEQ.